Listed below are T cell receptor beta chains from one sample, sequenced in a study of shared clonotypes between healthy human individuals. Profiled with immunoSEQ multiplex PCR; TCRdb holds only in-frame clones, not every one. The table shows more than 2 million clones, with 80% to 95% occurring only once. The specimen sequenced was naive CD8+ T cells from PBMCs. Every receptor here comes from a man younger than 35 in good health. Some clones in this sample may be carry-over from other donors' samples. Each CDR3 is given with its conserved first and last residue. The D gene is left open where the match is weak. The size entry is marked missing in some rows and otherwise reads once, few, many or a size class.

TGTGCCAGCGCCAGGGGCCCCTATGCGAGGACTGAAGCTTTCTTT	CASARGPYARTEAFF	-	TRBV28	TRBJ1-1	-
TGTGCCAGCAGCTTCTATGTGGCTAGTCCCTCCTACGAGCAGTACTTC	CASSFYVASPSYEQYF	-	TRBV5-6	TRBJ2-7	-
TGCGCCAGCAGCCAAGGAAGTCGGGGAAACACTGAAGCTTTCTTT	CASSQGSRGNTEAFF	few	TRBV4-1	TRBJ1-1	-
TGTGCCAGCAGCCCCGGGACCGCTGTGAGGGCCGAGCAGTACTTC	CASSPGTAVRAEQYF	-	TRBV5-6	TRBJ2-7	-
TGTGCCAGCAGCGGTAGCGGGGGGGGTGAGCAGTTCTTC	CASSGSGGGEQFF	-	TRBV7-9	TRBJ2-1	TRBD2
TGTGCCAGCAGCTTCGGACAGTACTACGAGCAGTACTTC	CASSFGQYYEQYF	-	TRBV6-1	TRBJ2-7	-
TGTGCCAGCAGCTTGGGGTACGGGACAGCGCAACAGACGCGGTTCTTC	CASSLGYGTAQQTRFF	-	TRBV7-9	TRBJ2-1	TRBD1
TGTGCCAGCAGCCGATCCACAGGGGGTCCCTACAATGAGCAGTTCTTC	CASSRSTGGPYNEQFF	-	TRBV28	TRBJ2-1	TRBD1
TGTGCCAGCAGTGAAGCCCTCCCTAGGCCCGATGAGCAGTTCTTC	CASSEALPRPDEQFF	-	TRBV2	TRBJ2-1	-
TGTGCCAGCAGTTACAAGAGGGGACTAGCCACTGAGCAGTTCTTC	CASSYKRGLATEQFF	-	TRBV6-5	TRBJ2-1	TRBD2
TGCGCCAGCGGAGCCATAGCGGAATCCTACGAGCAGTACTTC	CASGAIAESYEQYF	-	TRBV4-1	TRBJ2-7	-
TGTGCCAGCAGCCTCGGCAATACGCAGTATTTT	CASSLGNTQYF	-	TRBV7-9	TRBJ2-3	-
TGTGCCAGTAATCTTGGGGGGAATCAGCCCCAGCATTTT	CASNLGGNQPQHF	-	TRBV19	TRBJ1-5	-
TGTGCCAGCATGGGGACTAGCGGCGACTACAATGAGCAGTTCTTC	CASMGTSGDYNEQFF	-	TRBV9	TRBJ2-1	TRBD2
TGTGCCAGCAGCGTAGGAGCGGGAGCTTTATGGGAGCAGTACTTC	CASSVGAGALWEQYF	-	TRBV9	TRBJ2-7	TRBD2
TGCGCCAGCAGCCAAGTTTTAGTGAGACCCGGTGATGAGCAGTTCTTC	CASSQVLVRPGDEQFF	once	TRBV4-3	TRBJ2-1	-
TGTGCCAGCAGCTTAAATTGGGGGCCCCTTGAAAAACTGTTTTTT	CASSLNWGPLEKLFF	-	TRBV7-2	TRBJ1-4	-
TGCGCCAGCAGCTTGGACGGGACAGTGAACACCGGGGAGCTGTTTTTT	CASSLDGTVNTGELFF	-	TRBV5-1	TRBJ2-2	TRBD1
TGCGCCAGCAGCCAGGAGAATAGCAATCAGCCCCAGCATTTT	CASSQENSNQPQHF	-	TRBV4-1	TRBJ1-5	-
TGTGCCAGCAGTTTACTAGCGGGGGGAGCCAAAAACATTCAGTACTTC	CASSLLAGGAKNIQYF	-	TRBV28	TRBJ2-4	TRBD2
TGTGCCAGCAGCGGAACAGGCGGACCGACCCCCCGGGATGAGCAGTTCTTC	CASSGTGGPTPRDEQFF	-	TRBV9	TRBJ2-1	-
TGTGCCAGCAGCCCCGGGGGGGGGCCCCAGCATTTT	CASSPGGGPQHF	-	TRBV7-9	TRBJ1-5	-
TGTGCCAGCAGGGGAAGCTCCTACGAGCAGTACTTC	CASRGSSYEQYF	-	TRBV27	TRBJ2-7	-
TGTGCCAGCACCTTAGGACCCGGGACAAACCTCTACAATGAGCAGTTCTTC	CASTLGPGTNLYNEQFF	-	TRBV27	TRBJ2-1	-
TGCGCCAGCAGCTCGGGGTTCGAGCAGTACTTC	CASSSGFEQYF	-	TRBV5-1	TRBJ2-7	-
TGTGCCAGCAACACTCTCGGGCTCTCCTACGAGCAGTACTTC	CASNTLGLSYEQYF	-	TRBV2	TRBJ2-7	-
TGTGCCAGCAGTTCCCGAGGTCCTCAGCCCTACAATGAGCAGTTCTTC	CASSSRGPQPYNEQFF	-	TRBV28	TRBJ2-1	-
TGTGCCAGCAGCCCAGAGGGGAGAAAGGACAATGAGCAGTTCTTC	CASSPEGRKDNEQFF	once	TRBV9	TRBJ2-1	-
TGTGCCAGCAGTGAGATGTTGGGAAACACCATATATTTT	CASSEMLGNTIYF	-	TRBV2	TRBJ1-3	-
TGCGCCAGCAGCCAAGAAGTTCGGGGATATGGCTACACCTTC	CASSQEVRGYGYTF	once	TRBV4-1	TRBJ1-2	-
TGTGCCAGCAGCTTTCTGCTAAATGAAAAACTGTTTTTT	CASSFLLNEKLFF	-	TRBV11-2	TRBJ1-4	-
TGTGCCAGCAGTGCCTCGGAAGGGGGGAGAACCGGGGAGCTGTTTTTT	CASSASEGGRTGELFF	-	TRBV2	TRBJ2-2	-
TGTGCCTGGAGTGTGGGCCCAGGGACTCAAATTAATACGCAGTATTTT	CAWSVGPGTQINTQYF	-	TRBV30	TRBJ2-3	-
TGTGCCAGCAGCCCCAGAGGTCTCCGGGATACGCAGTATTTT	CASSPRGLRDTQYF	-	TRBV9	TRBJ2-3	-
TGTGCCAGCAGTTTGGACAGGGGGCGGTACAATGAGCAGTTCTTC	CASSLDRGRYNEQFF	once	TRBV27	TRBJ2-1	TRBD1
TGTGCCAGCAGCTTAGGGGGGGCTGTCCGCTATGGCTACACCTTC	CASSLGGAVRYGYTF	-	TRBV11-2	TRBJ1-2	-
TGTGCCAGTCCCCCGGGACAGGAGAACTCCTACGAGCAGTACTTC	CASPPGQENSYEQYF	-	TRBV6-1	TRBJ2-7	TRBD1
TGTGCCAGCAGCCCGATACACTACGAGCAGTACTTC	CASSPIHYEQYF	-	TRBV7-8	TRBJ2-7	-
TGTGCCAGCTCCTTGGACAGGGCTGTTAGCACAGATACGCAGTATTTT	CASSLDRAVSTDTQYF	-	TRBV18	TRBJ2-3	TRBD1
TGTGCCAGCAGTTACTCGGCCTCAGGAGACAATCAGCCCCAGCATTTT	CASSYSASGDNQPQHF	-	TRBV6-5	TRBJ1-5	-
TGTGCCATCAGCCCCGGGACAGGGGGCCAGGTGGTCAAAAACATTCAGTACTTC	CAISPGTGGQVVKNIQYF	-	TRBV10-3	TRBJ2-4	TRBD1